A selection of T cell receptor beta chains follows, all from one sample in a study of shared clonotypes between healthy human individuals. This table comes from immunoSEQ multiplex PCR, and its TCRdb copy is limited to in-frame clones, with some not included. The sample yields some 2,500,000 clones, just under 95% seen once. The sample consisted of naive CD4+ T cells from PBMCs. These receptors all come from a young man in good health. Some clones in this sample may be carry-over from other donors' samples. CDR3s include the opening cysteine and the closing phenylalanine or tryptophan. Fields, in order: clone size, V gene, J gene, D gene, CDR3 length, CDR3 DNA, CDR3 protein. A D gene is named only where the DNA matches it firmly. Some rows mark clone size as missing; the rest say once, few, many or name a class of expanded clone.

clone size: NA; V gene: TRBV27; J gene: TRBJ2-4; D gene: NA; CDR3 length: 13; CDR3 DNA: TGTGCCAGCAGTTTATCGACGGGGGTCATTCAGTACTTC; CDR3 protein: CASSLSTGVIQYF
clone size: few; V gene: TRBV10-3; J gene: TRBJ1-1; D gene: NA; CDR3 length: 13; CDR3 DNA: TGTGCCCTGAAAGGAGGGAGGAACACTGAAGCTTTCTTT; CDR3 protein: CALKGGRNTEAFF
clone size: NA; V gene: TRBV5-4; J gene: TRBJ2-1; D gene: NA; CDR3 length: 15; CDR3 DNA: TGTGCCAGCAGCTTGGGCTCCCAGTCCTACAATGAGCAGTTCTTC; CDR3 protein: CASSLGSQSYNEQFF
clone size: NA; V gene: TRBV5-1; J gene: TRBJ2-1; D gene: TRBD1; CDR3 length: 16; CDR3 DNA: TGCGCCAGCAGCTTGGATGGGACAGGGGGATCCAATGAGCAGTTCTTC; CDR3 protein: CASSLDGTGGSNEQFF
clone size: NA; V gene: TRBV6-1; J gene: TRBJ1-1; D gene: NA; CDR3 length: 13; CDR3 DNA: TGTGCCAGCTCTACACATCTGAACACTGAAGCTTTCTTT; CDR3 protein: CASSTHLNTEAFF
clone size: NA; V gene: TRBV28; J gene: TRBJ2-7; D gene: NA; CDR3 length: 14; CDR3 DNA: TGTGCCAGCAGTTTAGTCGGGACGGACCACGAGCAGTACTTC; CDR3 protein: CASSLVGTDHEQYF
clone size: NA; V gene: TRBV27; J gene: TRBJ1-3; D gene: NA; CDR3 length: 14; CDR3 DNA: TGTGCCAGCAGTTTTTCAGGGGCCGGAAACACCATATATTTT; CDR3 protein: CASSFSGAGNTIYF
clone size: NA; V gene: TRBV18; J gene: TRBJ1-5; D gene: TRBD1; CDR3 length: 18; CDR3 DNA: TGTGCCAGCTCACCACCAGACAGGGGGCCCCATAGCAATCAGCCCCAGCATTTT; CDR3 protein: CASSPPDRGPHSNQPQHF
clone size: NA; V gene: TRBV28; J gene: TRBJ1-2; D gene: NA; CDR3 length: 15; CDR3 DNA: TGTGCCAGCAGTTTAAGGGGACCATGGGGGGATGGCTACACCTTC; CDR3 protein: CASSLRGPWGDGYTF
clone size: once; V gene: TRBV25-1; J gene: TRBJ2-1; D gene: NA; CDR3 length: 14; CDR3 DNA: TGTGCCAGCAGTGACCCCCCGACCTACAATGAGCAGTTCTTC; CDR3 protein: CASSDPPTYNEQFF
clone size: NA; V gene: TRBV6-1; J gene: TRBJ1-1; D gene: NA; CDR3 length: 14; CDR3 DNA: TGTGCCAGCATTCCGACAGGAGCGAACACTGAAGCTTTCTTT; CDR3 protein: CASIPTGANTEAFF
clone size: NA; V gene: TRBV11-2; J gene: TRBJ2-7; D gene: TRBD1; CDR3 length: 16; CDR3 DNA: TGTGCCAGCAGCGTTTCGTCCGGGACAGGGTCCCTCGAGCAGTACTTC; CDR3 protein: CASSVSSGTGSLEQYF
clone size: NA; V gene: TRBV5-1; J gene: TRBJ1-4; D gene: NA; CDR3 length: 16; CDR3 DNA: TGCGCCAGCAGCCGTCCCAGTGGTGCAACTAATGAAAAACTGTTTTTT; CDR3 protein: CASSRPSGATNEKLFF
clone size: NA; V gene: TRBV5-1; J gene: TRBJ1-1; D gene: NA; CDR3 length: 13; CDR3 DNA: TGCGCCAGCAGCTCCAAGGGGGACACTGAAGCTTTCTTT; CDR3 protein: CASSSKGDTEAFF
clone size: NA; V gene: TRBV19; J gene: TRBJ2-1; D gene: NA; CDR3 length: 14; CDR3 DNA: TGTGCCAGTACCTCACTAGCCTCCTACAATGAGCAGTTCTTC; CDR3 protein: CASTSLASYNEQFF
clone size: NA; V gene: TRBV6-1; J gene: TRBJ1-5; D gene: NA; CDR3 length: 14; CDR3 DNA: TGTGCCAGCAGTGAAGGGTTAAGCAATCAGCCCCAGCATTTT; CDR3 protein: CASSEGLSNQPQHF
clone size: NA; V gene: TRBV7-9; J gene: TRBJ1-2; D gene: NA; CDR3 length: 12; CDR3 DNA: TGTGCCAGCACTCATGCGTGGAGGGGCTACACCTTC; CDR3 protein: CASTHAWRGYTF
clone size: NA; V gene: TRBV10-3; J gene: TRBJ2-5; D gene: TRBD2; CDR3 length: 14; CDR3 DNA: TGTGCCATCAGTGTGGCTAGCGGGAAAGAGACCCAGTACTTC; CDR3 protein: CAISVASGKETQYF
clone size: NA; V gene: TRBV5-4; J gene: TRBJ2-1; D gene: TRBD2; CDR3 length: 13; CDR3 DNA: TGTGCCAGCTGGCGGGAGGGTTTGTATGAGCAGTTCTTC; CDR3 protein: CASWREGLYEQFF
clone size: NA; V gene: TRBV7-2; J gene: TRBJ1-5; D gene: NA; CDR3 length: 17; CDR3 DNA: TGTGCCAGCAGCTCTCGGTCCCGGGCGGGCCACAATCAGCCCCAGCATTTT; CDR3 protein: CASSSRSRAGHNQPQHF
clone size: few; V gene: TRBV11-3; J gene: TRBJ2-1; D gene: TRBD1; CDR3 length: 13; CDR3 DNA: TGTGCCAGCAGCCCGGACAGGTACAATGAGCAGTTCTTC; CDR3 protein: CASSPDRYNEQFF
clone size: NA; V gene: TRBV27; J gene: TRBJ2-3; D gene: TRBD2; CDR3 length: 21; CDR3 DNA: TGTGCCAGCAGTTTGGTCCCTCGGGTTGTAACTAGCGGGAGGATGATAGATACGCAGTATTTT; CDR3 protein: CASSLVPRVVTSGRMIDTQYF
clone size: once; V gene: TRBV10-3; J gene: TRBJ2-3; D gene: NA; CDR3 length: 13; CDR3 DNA: TGTGCCATCAGTTACAGGGAGGCAGATACGCAGTATTTT; CDR3 protein: CAISYREADTQYF
clone size: NA; V gene: TRBV19; J gene: TRBJ1-2; D gene: NA; CDR3 length: 13; CDR3 DNA: TGTGCCAGTAGTGTTCGCAGGGAGTATGGCTACACCTTC; CDR3 protein: CASSVRREYGYTF
clone size: NA; V gene: TRBV28; J gene: TRBJ2-7; D gene: NA; CDR3 length: 13; CDR3 DNA: TGTGCCAGCACCACCGGAGTTTCCTACGAGCAGTACTTC; CDR3 protein: CASTTGVSYEQYF
clone size: NA; V gene: TRBV28; J gene: TRBJ2-3; D gene: NA; CDR3 length: 14; CDR3 DNA: TGTGCCATCTCCGGGACTGGGGGTGGGGATACGCAGTATTTT; CDR3 protein: CAISGTGGGDTQYF
clone size: NA; V gene: TRBV29-1; J gene: TRBJ2-7; D gene: NA; CDR3 length: 10; CDR3 DNA: TGCAGCGTCGGAGATTACGAGCAGTACTTC; CDR3 protein: CSVGDYEQYF
clone size: NA; V gene: TRBV2; J gene: TRBJ1-2; D gene: NA; CDR3 length: 15; CDR3 DNA: TGTGCCAGCAGGGACAAGATAGGGAGATATGATGGCTACACCTTC; CDR3 protein: CASRDKIGRYDGYTF
clone size: NA; V gene: TRBV29-1; J gene: TRBJ1-2; D gene: NA; CDR3 length: 14; CDR3 DNA: TGCAGCGTTGAAGATCATCCAGAGAACTATGGCTACACCTTC; CDR3 protein: CSVEDHPENYGYTF
clone size: NA; V gene: TRBV5-6; J gene: TRBJ1-5; D gene: NA; CDR3 length: 14; CDR3 DNA: TGTGCCAGCAGCTTGTCGGGCAGGCCCTCGGCCCAGCATTTT; CDR3 protein: CASSLSGRPSAQHF
clone size: NA; V gene: TRBV1; J gene: TRBJ1-1; D gene: NA; CDR3 length: 11; CDR3 DNA: TGCACCAGCAGCCAGGTTGAAGGGCCTTTCTTT; CDR3 protein: CTSSQVEGPFF
clone size: NA; V gene: TRBV7-9; J gene: TRBJ1-6; D gene: TRBD1; CDR3 length: 12; CDR3 DNA: TGTGCCGGGGGACAGAATAATTCACCCCTCCACTTT; CDR3 protein: CAGGQNNSPLHF
clone size: NA; V gene: TRBV25-1; J gene: TRBJ1-1; D gene: NA; CDR3 length: 13; CDR3 DNA: TGTGCCAGCCTAGGGGCGGGGAACACTGAAGCTTTCTTT; CDR3 protein: CASLGAGNTEAFF
clone size: once; V gene: TRBV30; J gene: TRBJ2-1; D gene: NA; CDR3 length: 14; CDR3 DNA: TGTGCCTGGAGTGACGGCGGGGCCTACAATGAGCAGTTCTTC; CDR3 protein: CAWSDGGAYNEQFF
clone size: NA; V gene: TRBV28; J gene: TRBJ2-5; D gene: NA; CDR3 length: 14; CDR3 DNA: TGTGCCAGCAGTTTTACGGCCAATCAAGAGACCCAGTACTTC; CDR3 protein: CASSFTANQETQYF
clone size: NA; V gene: TRBV2; J gene: TRBJ2-5; D gene: TRBD1; CDR3 length: 12; CDR3 DNA: TGTGCCAACTCACAGGGGCAAGAGACCCAGTACTTC; CDR3 protein: CANSQGQETQYF
clone size: NA; V gene: TRBV5-1; J gene: TRBJ1-5; D gene: TRBD1; CDR3 length: 15; CDR3 DNA: TGCGCCAGCAGCCTAACAGGGGGCGCGGGTCAGCCCCAGCATTTT; CDR3 protein: CASSLTGGAGQPQHF
clone size: NA; V gene: TRBV6-5; J gene: TRBJ1-5; D gene: TRBD1; CDR3 length: 16; CDR3 DNA: TGTGCCAGCAGTTCGCTCGGGACAGGGGGCATTCAGCCCCAGCATTTT; CDR3 protein: CASSSLGTGGIQPQHF
clone size: NA; V gene: TRBV7-2; J gene: TRBJ1-5; D gene: NA; CDR3 length: 15; CDR3 DNA: TGTGCCAGCAGCTTAACGTCGGCAAACAATCAGCCCCAGCATTTT; CDR3 protein: CASSLTSANNQPQHF
clone size: NA; V gene: TRBV28; J gene: TRBJ1-5; D gene: TRBD1; CDR3 length: 12; CDR3 DNA: TGTGCCAGTGGGACAGTCAATCAGCCCCAGCATTTT; CDR3 protein: CASGTVNQPQHF
clone size: NA; V gene: TRBV5-1; J gene: TRBJ1-2; D gene: NA; CDR3 length: 15; CDR3 DNA: TGCGCCAGCAGTTTGGGGGCCACCAAAGCGCATGGCTACACCTTC; CDR3 protein: CASSLGATKAHGYTF
clone size: NA; V gene: TRBV28; J gene: TRBJ1-1; D gene: TRBD1; CDR3 length: 16; CDR3 DNA: TGTGCCAGCAGTTCTATAAGACAGGGGGAGAACACTGAAGCTTTCTTT; CDR3 protein: CASSSIRQGENTEAFF
clone size: NA; V gene: TRBV7-8; J gene: TRBJ2-6; D gene: NA; CDR3 length: 17; CDR3 DNA: TGTGCCAGCAGCCCGTTTCCCCCCGGACACGGGGCCAACGTCCTGACTTTC; CDR3 protein: CASSPFPPGHGANVLTF
clone size: NA; V gene: TRBV11-2; J gene: TRBJ1-2; D gene: TRBD1; CDR3 length: 14; CDR3 DNA: TGTGCCAGCAGCTTACCATTTTCAGGGGGCGGCTACACCTTC; CDR3 protein: CASSLPFSGGGYTF
clone size: NA; V gene: TRBV7-3; J gene: TRBJ2-7; D gene: NA; CDR3 length: 16; CDR3 DNA: TGTGCCAGCAGCTTAATGGGCAGGTCAGGTCTCTACGAGCAGTACTTC; CDR3 protein: CASSLMGRSGLYEQYF
clone size: NA; V gene: TRBV27; J gene: TRBJ2-7; D gene: NA; CDR3 length: 14; CDR3 DNA: TGTGCCAGCAGTCCCGCAGGGGTACGGTACGAGCAGTACTTC; CDR3 protein: CASSPAGVRYEQYF
clone size: NA; V gene: TRBV6-5; J gene: TRBJ1-2; D gene: NA; CDR3 length: 12; CDR3 DNA: TGTGCCAGCAGTTACTCTGGCGACGGCTACACCTTC; CDR3 protein: CASSYSGDGYTF
clone size: NA; V gene: TRBV11-2; J gene: TRBJ2-7; D gene: TRBD2; CDR3 length: 12; CDR3 DNA: TGTGCTTCTCAGCGGGAAGGCGCCGAGCAGTACTTC; CDR3 protein: CASQREGAEQYF
clone size: NA; V gene: TRBV28; J gene: TRBJ2-6; D gene: NA; CDR3 length: 16; CDR3 DNA: TGTGCCAGCAGTTTTTCACTATCGACTGGGGCCAACGTCCTGACTTTC; CDR3 protein: CASSFSLSTGANVLTF
clone size: once; V gene: TRBV4-2; J gene: TRBJ2-2; D gene: TRBD2; CDR3 length: 16; CDR3 DNA: TGTGCCAGCAGCCGGGCGTTGCGGGAGGACACCGGGGAGCTGTTTTTT; CDR3 protein: CASSRALREDTGELFF
clone size: NA; V gene: TRBV29-1; J gene: TRBJ1-5; D gene: TRBD1; CDR3 length: 14; CDR3 DNA: TGCAGCGTGTCGGGACAGGGGGTTGGGCAGCCCCAGCATTTT; CDR3 protein: CSVSGQGVGQPQHF
clone size: NA; V gene: TRBV6-1; J gene: TRBJ2-1; D gene: TRBD2; CDR3 length: 19; CDR3 DNA: TGTGCCAGCAGTGAAAGGTCGGCGGGAGGACTTCTCTCCTACAATGAGCAGTTCTTC; CDR3 protein: CASSERSAGGLLSYNEQFF
clone size: NA; V gene: TRBV7-2; J gene: TRBJ1-5; D gene: TRBD1; CDR3 length: 17; CDR3 DNA: TGTGCCAGCAGCCCGCGACAGGGGGCGTCGGGGAATCAGCCCCAGCATTTT; CDR3 protein: CASSPRQGASGNQPQHF
clone size: NA; V gene: TRBV5-6; J gene: TRBJ2-5; D gene: TRBD1; CDR3 length: 16; CDR3 DNA: TGTGCCAGCAGCTTGGTTCCGGGACAGGGTCCTATGACCCAGTACTTC; CDR3 protein: CASSLVPGQGPMTQYF
clone size: NA; V gene: TRBV30; J gene: TRBJ1-4; D gene: NA; CDR3 length: 15; CDR3 DNA: TGTGCCTGGAGTAAGACCCAGGGGACTAATGAAAAACTGTTTTTT; CDR3 protein: CAWSKTQGTNEKLFF
clone size: NA; V gene: TRBV2; J gene: TRBJ2-7; D gene: NA; CDR3 length: 14; CDR3 DNA: TGTGCCAGCAGTAATAGGGCCCTTACCTACGAGCAGTACTTC; CDR3 protein: CASSNRALTYEQYF
clone size: NA; V gene: TRBV7-8; J gene: TRBJ2-7; D gene: NA; CDR3 length: 14; CDR3 DNA: TGTGCCAGCAGCTTAGGGACTTGGGCGGGCGAGCAGTACTTC; CDR3 protein: CASSLGTWAGEQYF
clone size: NA; V gene: TRBV10-3; J gene: TRBJ2-3; D gene: NA; CDR3 length: 19; CDR3 DNA: TGTGCCATCAGTGATAGGGCTAGCGCGCCCCATCGGGGCACAGATACGCAGTATTTT; CDR3 protein: CAISDRASAPHRGTDTQYF
clone size: NA; V gene: TRBV19; J gene: TRBJ2-7; D gene: NA; CDR3 length: 15; CDR3 DNA: TGTGCCAGTAATATGCCCGGGACACCCACCTACGAGCAGTACTTC; CDR3 protein: CASNMPGTPTYEQYF
clone size: NA; V gene: TRBV7-9; J gene: TRBJ2-5; D gene: TRBD2; CDR3 length: 13; CDR3 DNA: TGTGCCAGCAGCTGGGGGGGGCAAGAGACCCAGTACTTC; CDR3 protein: CASSWGGQETQYF